The sequence of this TCR beta chain was determined in a study of regulatory T cells in long-lasting Graves disease. Study-wide points: It was possible that the small sample size reduced accuracy.

V was pared by 0 bases and J by 4 bases, with 8 bases between. The CDR3 totals 14 residues. Germline CDR1 and CDR2: SGDLS and YYNGEE. Time point denoted: persistent/refractory GD, antithyroid drugs over 5 years with positive TRAb. The TCR library was made from RNA extracted from PBMCs. Worth noting for this clonotype: Its antigen is currently unknown.

CDR3 regions were amplified by Arm-PCR using iRepertoire HTBI primers to build TCR beta libraries. TCRdb processed the multiplex PCR reads anew with MiXCR; each CDR3 protein has one entry. The sample lists roughly 400,000 distinct CDR3 sequences, about 21% occurring once. The receptor comes from a female donor with Graves disease. The chain is built from TRBV9 and TRBJ2-1; D is uncertain. The sample here was peripheral blood mononuclear cells (PBMCs), taken when the disease was refractory, from a patient treated with antithyroid drugs. This CDR3 reads CASSVGVTYNEQFF. The CDR3 bases are TGTGCCAGCAGCGTAGGGGTAACATACAATGAGCAGTTCTTC.